Each of the 27 T cell receptor beta chains below was sequenced from the same sample in a study of T cells after yellow fever vaccination. TCRdb reprocessed the 5' RACE reads via MiXCR and lists one record per CDR3 protein. The sample lists hundreds of thousands of distinct CDR3 sequences; around 13% were seen once. The starting material was CD4+ T cells sorted from PBMCs, obtained 15 days after the yellow fever booster vaccination. Every receptor here comes from a man in his late teens or twenties who received the YFV17D yellow fever vaccine.

This clonotype has only a few counts. This chain joins TRBV5-5 and TRBJ1-2; D call uncertain. This CDR3 region has 13 residues. CDR1 SGHKS and CDR2 YYEKEE come from the germline V gene (reference sequence). The ends were cut back, 1 base at V and 8 bases at J, with 12 bases in the middle. DNA for the CDR3: TGTGCCAGCAGCTTGTCGGGGTTGGGAGGCTACACCTTC. This encodes CASSLSGLGGYTF.

This clonotype was detected only a few times. This chain joins TRBV4-3 and TRBJ2-5; TRBD1 matches 8 bases. Germline V lookup: CDR1 LGHNA, CDR2 YSLEER. V trimming: 4 bases; J trimming: 9 bases; junction bases outside the gene matches: 13. The CDR3 runs to 15 residues. The CDR3 protein is CASSRSGQAVGAQYF. The CDR3 bases are TGCGCCAGCAGCCGTTCGGGACAGGCGGTGGGGGCCCAGTACTTC.

This rearrangement joins TRBV27 to TRBJ1-2; 7 nucleotides agree with TRBD1. V gave up 4 bases and J gave up 8 bases; unmatched junction bases: 7. Per germline, CDR1 MNHEY and CDR2 SMNVEV (reference sequence). The CDR3 length is 13 residues. CDR3 nucleotides: TGTGCCAGCAGTTCGGGACAGTGGGGCGGCTACACCTTC. Protein: CASSSGQWGGYTF.

The chain combines TRBV7-2 with TRBJ1-6; no reliable D call. Germline V lookup: CDR1 SGHTA, CDR2 FQGNSA. This CDR3 has 15 residues. The germline V and J ends were trimmed by 3 bases and 0 bases, with 6 bases remaining between them. The CDR3 coding sequence is TGTGCCAGCAGCTTCACGTACTCCTATAATTCACCCCTCCACTTT. Its translation is CASSFTYSYNSPLHF.

This clonotype was observed a few times. The chain joins TRBV18 to TRBJ2-5; TRBD1 might be the D (5 bases). V was pared by 3 bases and J by 4 bases, with 15 bases between. Germline CDR1 is KGHSH and CDR2 is LQKENI. This CDR3 spans 15 amino acids. The CDR3 DNA is TGTGCCAGCTCACCTACTGGGGCAGGTGGAGAGACCCAGTACTTC. It encodes CASSPTGAGGETQYF.

V usage is TRBV20-1 and J usage is TRBJ2-5; maybe TRBD1 (5 bases). Germline CDR1 is DFQATT and CDR2 is SNEGSKA (reference sequence). The length of the CDR3 is 13 residues. The germline V and J ends were trimmed by 6 bases and 6 bases, with 17 bases remaining between them. CDR3 nucleotides: TGCAGTGCCCCCGGTCAGGGCGCACAGACCCAGTACTTC. Its protein is CSAPGQGAQTQYF.

This clonotype was counted many times. V is TRBV20-1 and J is TRBJ1-2; 8 nucleotides align to TRBD1. The CDR3 has 13 residues. J gave up 4 bases and V 6 bases, and 7 bases lay outside the gene matches. Looked up from germline, CDR1 is DFQATT and CDR2 is SNEGSKA (reference sequence). The CDR3 loop reads CSARQGSAYGYTF. The CDR3 DNA reads as TGCAGTGCCCGACAGGGGAGCGCCTATGGCTACACCTTC.

The rearrangement joins TRBV28 to TRBJ2-1; D gene ambiguous. Trimming stripped 5 bases from V and 9 bases from J, with 11 bases between. This CDR3 comprises 12 residues. The germline V gene encodes CDR1 MDHEN and CDR2 SYDVKM. The CDR3 here is CASSLLSGEQFF. The CDR3 bases are TGTGCCAGCAGTCTCCTTTCGGGTGAGCAGTTCTTC. Full variable domain (missing parts from reference TRBV28 and TRBJ2-1): DVKVTQSSRYLVKRTGEKVFLECVQDMDHENMFWYRQDPGLGLRLIYFSYDVKMKEKGDIPEGYSVSREKKERFSLILESASTNQTSMYLCASSLLSGEQFFGPGTRLTVL.

A few counts support this clonotype. A much larger clone lies one base from this, so it may be a read error. This chain links TRBV18 with TRBJ2-5; D is undetermined. CDR3 size: 11 residues. V lost 3 bases to trimming and J lost 6 bases, with 5 bases between them. Germline V lookup: CDR1 KGHSH, CDR2 LQKENI. CDR3 DNA sequence: TGTGCCAGCTCACCGGGAAAGACCCAGTACTTC. The encoded protein is CASSPGKTQYF. The whole variable domain, remainder taken from reference TRBV18 and TRBJ2-5, is NAGVMQNPRHLVRRRGQEARLRCSPMKGHSHVYWYRQLPEEGLKFMVYLQKENIIDESGMPKERFSAEFPKEGPSILRIQQVVRGDSAAYFCASSPGKTQYFGPGTRLLVL.

This clonotype was seen a handful of times. This chain links TRBV3-1 with TRBJ2-3; D could derive from TRBD1 or TRBD2 (5 bases each). V lost 1 base to trimming and J lost 5 bases, with 13 bases between them. The CDR3 is 15 residues long. Germline V gene sequence: CDR1 LGHDT, CDR2 YNNKEL (reference sequence). The DNA for the CDR3 is TGTGCCAGCAGCCAAGCAGCCCTGAGGGGAGATACGCAGTATTTT. Translating it yields CASSQAALRGDTQYF.

The rearrangement links TRBV11-2 to TRBJ2-2; 7 nucleotides agree with TRBD2. Germline-derived CDR1 and CDR2 are SGHAT and FQNNGV. Trimming at V came to 5 bases and at J to 1 base, leaving 7 bases not matched to a gene. This CDR3 is built from 16 residues. The CDR3 region is CASSLIRGVNTGELFF. The CDR3 coding sequence is TGTGCCAGCAGCCTAATTCGGGGGGTGAACACCGGGGAGCTGTTTTTT.

This clonotype was observed a handful of times. The V and J genes are TRBV5-1 and TRBJ2-2; no reliable D call. The CDR3 extends over 15 amino acids. Germline CDR1 reads SGHRS; CDR2 reads YFSETQ. The V end lost 4 bases, the J end lost 3 bases, and 13 bases lay between the germline ends. The chain's CDR3 is CASSVSPHDTGELFF. The CDR3 nucleotides are TGCGCCAGCAGCGTGTCTCCTCACGACACCGGGGAGCTGTTTTTT.

J is TRBJ2-7 and V is TRBV10-3, with 9 bases matching TRBD2. The germline gives CDR1 ENHRY, CDR2 SYGVKD. The junction had 7 bases not matched to a gene; V was cut back by 6 bases and J by 1 base. CDR3 length: 15 amino acids. CDR3 bases: TGTGCCATCAGCCCAGGACTAGCGTCGTCCTACGAGCAGTACTTC. Translation: CAISPGLASSYEQYF.

This clonotype appeared a few times. The genes are TRBV7-2 and TRBJ1-3; D remains unclear. The V and J ends lost 2 bases and 2 bases respectively, with 13 bases between them. CDR3 size: 16 residues. CDR1 SGHTA and CDR2 FQGNSA come from the germline V gene. CDR3 in DNA: TGTGCCAGCAGCTTATTATCTTCGGGGACTGGAAACACCATATATTTT. As protein: CASSLLSSGTGNTIYF.

The CDR3: CASSVEEGGWNTEAFF. The DNA for the CDR3 is TGTGCCAGCAGCGTAGAAGAGGGGGGGTGGAACACTGAAGCTTTCTTT. The V and J genes are TRBV9 and TRBJ1-1, with TRBD1 as a possible D gene (6 bases). CDR1 is SGDLS, CDR2 YYNGEE, per germline. There are 16 residues in the CDR3. Trimming left V 0 bases short and J 1 base short, with 13 bases between.

V and J are TRBV20-1 and TRBJ2-4, with no clear D. Trimming took off 6 bases at V and 0 bases at J, with 12 bases between the two ends. Germline CDR1 is DFQATT and CDR2 is SNEGSKA (reference sequence). The CDR3 length is 14 residues. CDR3 sequence: CSAPTALAKNIQYF. In nucleotides, the CDR3 is TGCAGTGCACCTACGGCCTTAGCCAAAAACATTCAGTACTTC.

This clonotype was counted only a few times. The chain joins TRBV20-1 to TRBJ2-3, with D possibly being TRBD1 (6 bases). CDR3 size: 15 residues. Trimming took off 1 base at V and 5 bases at J, with 16 bases between the two ends. Looked up from germline, CDR1 is DFQATT and CDR2 is SNEGSKA (reference sequence). CDR3 nucleotide sequence: TGCAGTGCTAGAGCTCCACAGGGATACGGAGATACGCAGTATTTT. Translation gives CSARAPQGYGDTQYF.

This clonotype was seen at least ten times. This chain joins TRBV29-1 and TRBJ2-7, with D perhaps matching TRBD1 (5 bases). The V gene's germline CDR1 is SQVTM and CDR2 ANQGSEA. Deletions cut 3 bases from V and 6 bases from J, with 6 bases between. The CDR3 runs to 10 residues. The CDR3 region is CSVDQGEQYF. The CDR3 region has the DNA TGCAGCGTTGATCAGGGCGAGCAGTACTTC.

The J gene is TRBJ2-3, the V gene TRBV18, with 10 bases lining up with TRBD1. In germline, CDR1 is KGHSH, CDR2 LQKENI. This CDR3 spans 14 amino acids. V lost 3 bases and J lost 8; bases outside the gene matches: 5. CDR3 protein: CASSPGQGDVTQYF. DNA of the CDR3: TGTGCCAGCTCACCCGGACAGGGGGACGTTACGCAGTATTTT.

This clonotype was seen repeatedly, ten times or more. The chain links TRBV6-5 to TRBJ1-5, with D unclear. V lost 6 bases to trimming and J lost 6 bases, with 12 bases between them. The CDR3 extends over 13 amino acids. The germline V gene encodes CDR1 MNHEY and CDR2 SVGAGI. CDR3 coding DNA: TGTGCCAGCAGGGGGTCAGCTGGTCAGCCCCAGCATTTT. As protein: CASRGSAGQPQHF.

In this sample, this clonotype turned up a few times. In DNA, the CDR3 is TGTGCCAGCAGCCCAGGCGAACTGCCGGCCGGGGAGCTGTTTTTT. Amino acid sequence: CASSPGELPAGELFF. The chain uses TRBV5-6 and TRBJ2-2; D uncertain. Trimming took 4 bases from V and 6 from J, leaving 16 bases between them. Germline CDR1 reads SGHDT; CDR2 reads YYEEEE. This CDR3 comprises 15 residues.

This clonotype showed up just a few times. The chain links TRBV18 to TRBJ1-2, with D tentatively TRBD1 (5 bases). Trimming removed 1 base at V and 5 bases at J, with 11 bases between. In germline, CDR1 is KGHSH, CDR2 LQKENI. The CDR3 has 14 amino acids. The CDR3 sequence: CASSPQEGRYGYTF. The CDR3, as DNA: TGTGCCAGCTCACCACAGGAGGGGAGGTATGGCTACACCTTC.

This clonotype was detected ten times or more. V is TRBV4-2 and J is TRBJ1-6; TRBD1 aligns across 8 bases. This CDR3 has 17 residues. In germline, CDR1 is LGHNA, CDR2 YNFKEQ. V dropped 3 bases and J dropped 8; count of bases not matched to a gene: 12. CDR3 sequence reads: CASSQVRVGTGYSPLHF. Written as DNA, the CDR3 is TGTGCCAGCAGCCAGGTACGGGTTGGGACAGGCTATTCACCCCTCCACTTT.

This clonotype has just a few counts. V gene TRBV11-3 combines with J gene TRBJ1-1, with D unresolved. The CDR3 sequence is 13 residues long. The V gene's germline CDR1 is SGHNT and CDR2 YENEEA. Trimming stripped 5 bases from V and 0 bases from J, with 7 bases between. The DNA for the CDR3 is TGTGCCAGCAGCGTCAACATGAACACTGAAGCTTTCTTT. Residues: CASSVNMNTEAFF.

The chain couples TRBV20-1 to TRBJ2-1, with 7 positions matching TRBD1. CDR3 length: 15 amino acids. Germline CDR1 reads DFQATT; CDR2 reads SNEGSKA (reference sequence). J was trimmed by 7 bases and V by 0 bases; bases with no gene match: 9. The CDR3 loop is CSARDRTGARNEQFF. The DNA of the CDR3 is TGCAGTGCTAGAGATCGAACAGGGGCTCGGAATGAGCAGTTCTTC.

This clonotype was detected many times. The CDR3 here is CATSRRGTPDVFF. The CDR3 DNA reads TGTGCCACCAGCAGACGAGGAACGCCTGACGTTTTCTTT. The V and J genes are TRBV15 and TRBJ1-1, with D unresolved. CDR3 size: 13 residues. The V gene lost 2 bases and the J gene lost 13 bases, with 17 bases spanning the gap. CDR1 is LNHNV and CDR2 is YYDKDF in the germline V gene (reference sequence).

V is TRBV6-6 and J is TRBJ1-3; D unresolved. Germline V gene lookup returns CDR1 MNHNY and CDR2 SVGAGI (reference sequence). V lost 7 bases and J lost 0, with 10 bases in between. The CDR3 sequence is 14 residues long. CDR3 region: CASTEQFSGNTIYF. Written as DNA, the CDR3 is TGTGCCAGCACTGAACAGTTCTCTGGAAACACCATATATTTT.